Listed here is a single TCR beta chain. These data originate in a study of control samples from healthy donors and cancer patients. Sequencing was performed with immunoSEQ multiplex PCR; in TCRdb, only in-frame clones are kept and a portion is missing. The top ten hold about 34% of the sample, which has approximately 17,000 clones, roughly nine tenths seen once. CDR3 size: 11 residues. The V gene's germline CDR1 is SSHAT and CDR2 FNYEAQ (reference sequence). The chain employs TRBV7-7 and TRBJ1-1; possible D gene TRBD1, 6 bases. The sequence derives from a man aged 55 to 70 with head and neck cancer. Sample: PBMCs. The CDR3 reads CEGSRGAEAFF. The CDR3 nucleotides are TGTGAAGGTTCCAGGGGCGCTGAAGCTTTCTTT.